This T cell receptor beta chain was found in a study of cytotoxic CD8 clonotypes in ibrutinib-treated CLL. About the research overall: Among the samples, the mean was around 260,000 productive templates and approximately 91,000 productive rearrangements.

Assay used: immunoSEQ multiplex PCR; TCRdb lists only in-frame clones, some missing. The sample shows some 200,000 clones, approximately 72% of them seen only once. Study results and limitations: In comparison with age-matched healthy donors, baseline clonality was higher and tracked circulating CD8+ T-cell counts.

The CDR3 has 14 amino acids. The germline V gene has CDR1 PRHDT and CDR2 FYEKMQ (reference sequence). V was pared by 5 bases and J by 8 bases, with 15 bases between. Details on this clone: Its antigen is still unknown.

This TCR came from a human donor with chronic lymphocytic leukemia. This material consisted of PBMCs, taken after 24 months of ibrutinib treatment. The chain employs TRBV13 and TRBJ2-2; the D gene is possibly TRBD1 (6 bases). DNA for the CDR3: TGTGCCAGCAGCCTTACCGGGACAAGGGGGGAGCTGTTTTTT. Amino acids: CASSLTGTRGELFF.